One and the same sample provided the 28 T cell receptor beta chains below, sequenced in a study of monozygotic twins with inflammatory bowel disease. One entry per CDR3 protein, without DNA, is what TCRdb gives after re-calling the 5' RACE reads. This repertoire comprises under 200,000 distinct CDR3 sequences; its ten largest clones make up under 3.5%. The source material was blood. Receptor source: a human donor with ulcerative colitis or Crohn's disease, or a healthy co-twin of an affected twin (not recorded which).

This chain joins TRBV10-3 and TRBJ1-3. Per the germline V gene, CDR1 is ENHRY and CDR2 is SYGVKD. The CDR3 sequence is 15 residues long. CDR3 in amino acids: CASAMDSTSGNTIYF.

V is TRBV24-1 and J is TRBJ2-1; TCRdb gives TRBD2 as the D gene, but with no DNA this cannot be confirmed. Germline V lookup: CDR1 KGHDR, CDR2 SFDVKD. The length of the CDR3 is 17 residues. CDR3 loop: CATSDPDGGRTAGEQFF.

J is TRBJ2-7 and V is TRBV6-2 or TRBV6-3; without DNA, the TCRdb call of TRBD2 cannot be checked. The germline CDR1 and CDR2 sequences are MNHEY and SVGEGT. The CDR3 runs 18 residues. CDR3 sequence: CASRFFLGTSGTTYEQYF.

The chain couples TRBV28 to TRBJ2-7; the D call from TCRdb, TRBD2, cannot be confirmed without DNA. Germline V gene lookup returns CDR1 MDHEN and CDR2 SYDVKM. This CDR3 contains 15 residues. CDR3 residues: CASSSLGSTSYEQYF.

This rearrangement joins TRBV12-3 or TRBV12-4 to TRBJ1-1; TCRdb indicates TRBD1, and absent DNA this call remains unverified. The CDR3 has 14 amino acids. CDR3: CASSFLVQGAGAFF.

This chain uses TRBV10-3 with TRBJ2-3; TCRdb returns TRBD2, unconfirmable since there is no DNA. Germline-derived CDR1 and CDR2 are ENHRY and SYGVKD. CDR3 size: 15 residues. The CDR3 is CAISVAGGPTDTQYF.

CDR3 protein: CASSETGGLNTGELFF. This sequence joins TRBV5-1 and TRBJ2-2; TCRdb's D gene call, TRBD1, goes unchecked for lack of DNA. This CDR3 has 16 amino acids. The germline V gene has CDR1 SGHRS and CDR2 YFSETQ.

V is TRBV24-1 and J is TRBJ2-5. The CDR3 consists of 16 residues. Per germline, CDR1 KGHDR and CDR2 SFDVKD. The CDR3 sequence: CATSDATSHVTETQYF.

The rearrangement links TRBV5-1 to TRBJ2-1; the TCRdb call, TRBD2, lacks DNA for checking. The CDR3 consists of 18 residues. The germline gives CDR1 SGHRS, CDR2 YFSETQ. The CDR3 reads CASSPMTSGRAWGNEQFF.

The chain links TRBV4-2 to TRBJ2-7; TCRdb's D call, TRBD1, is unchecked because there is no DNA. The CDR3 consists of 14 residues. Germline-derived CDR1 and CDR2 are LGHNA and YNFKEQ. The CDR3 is CASRLQGSSYEQYF.

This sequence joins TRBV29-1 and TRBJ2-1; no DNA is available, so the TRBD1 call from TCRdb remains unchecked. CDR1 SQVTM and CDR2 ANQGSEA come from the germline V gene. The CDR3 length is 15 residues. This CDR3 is CSVIRGGQGVNEQFF.

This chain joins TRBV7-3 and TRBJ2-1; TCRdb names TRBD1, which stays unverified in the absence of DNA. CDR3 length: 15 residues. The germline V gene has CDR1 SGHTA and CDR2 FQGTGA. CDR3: CASSLIGGIGGQQFF.

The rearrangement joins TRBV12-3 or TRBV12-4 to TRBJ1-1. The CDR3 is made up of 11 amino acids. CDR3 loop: CASSFNTEAFF.

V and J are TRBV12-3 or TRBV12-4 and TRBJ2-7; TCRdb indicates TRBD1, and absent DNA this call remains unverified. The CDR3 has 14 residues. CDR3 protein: CASSQTGFSGEQYF.

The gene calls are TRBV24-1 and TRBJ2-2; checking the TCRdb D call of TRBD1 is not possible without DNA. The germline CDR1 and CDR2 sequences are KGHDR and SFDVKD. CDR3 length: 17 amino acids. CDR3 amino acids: CATSDLRQGGRSGELFF.

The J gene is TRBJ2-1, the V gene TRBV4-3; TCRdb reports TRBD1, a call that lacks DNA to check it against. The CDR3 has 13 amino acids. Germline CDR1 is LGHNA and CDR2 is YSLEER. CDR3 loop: CASSPQGGDEQFF.

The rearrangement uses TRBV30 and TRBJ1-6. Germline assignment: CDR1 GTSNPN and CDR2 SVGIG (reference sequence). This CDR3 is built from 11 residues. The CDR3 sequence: CAWSGDSPLHF.

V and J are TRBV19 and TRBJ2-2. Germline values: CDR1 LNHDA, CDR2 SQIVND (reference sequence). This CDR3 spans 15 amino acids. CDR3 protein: CASSIVRMNTGELFF.

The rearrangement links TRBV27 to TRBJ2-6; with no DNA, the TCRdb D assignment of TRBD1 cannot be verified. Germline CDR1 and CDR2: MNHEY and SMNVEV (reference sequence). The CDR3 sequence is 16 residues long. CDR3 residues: CASSLRWGSGANVLTF.

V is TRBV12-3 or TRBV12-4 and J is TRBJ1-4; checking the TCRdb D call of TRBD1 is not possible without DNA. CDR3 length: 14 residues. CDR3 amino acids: CASSAGTGYEKLFF.

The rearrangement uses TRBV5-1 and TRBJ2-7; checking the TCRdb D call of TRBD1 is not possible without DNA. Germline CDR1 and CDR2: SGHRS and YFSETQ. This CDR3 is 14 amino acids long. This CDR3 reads CASSWEADSYEQYF.

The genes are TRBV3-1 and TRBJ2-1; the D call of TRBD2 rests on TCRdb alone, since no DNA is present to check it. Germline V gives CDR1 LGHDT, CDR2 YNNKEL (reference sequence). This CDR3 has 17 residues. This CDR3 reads CASSQRPLAANGNEQFF.

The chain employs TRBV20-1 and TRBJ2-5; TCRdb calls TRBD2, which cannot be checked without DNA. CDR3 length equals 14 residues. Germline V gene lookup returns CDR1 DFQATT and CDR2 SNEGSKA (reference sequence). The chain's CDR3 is CSVPGTSGKETQYF.

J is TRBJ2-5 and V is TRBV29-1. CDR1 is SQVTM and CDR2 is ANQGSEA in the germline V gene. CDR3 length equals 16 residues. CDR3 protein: CSVEDYSQAIQETQYF.

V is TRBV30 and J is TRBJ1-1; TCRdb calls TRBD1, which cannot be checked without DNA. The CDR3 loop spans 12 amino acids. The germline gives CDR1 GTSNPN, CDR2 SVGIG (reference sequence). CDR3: CAWRRRNTEAFF.

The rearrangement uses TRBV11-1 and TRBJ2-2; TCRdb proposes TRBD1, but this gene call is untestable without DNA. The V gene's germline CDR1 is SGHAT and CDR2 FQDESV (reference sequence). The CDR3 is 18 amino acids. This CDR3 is CASSLVLGQGTNTGELFF.

This chain's CDR3 is CASSSPGRHEAFF. The rearrangement uses TRBV6-2 or TRBV6-3 and TRBJ1-1; the D gene TCRdb calls, TRBD1, cannot be checked with no DNA. Germline V gene lookup returns CDR1 MNHEY and CDR2 SVGEGT. The CDR3 loop spans 13 amino acids.

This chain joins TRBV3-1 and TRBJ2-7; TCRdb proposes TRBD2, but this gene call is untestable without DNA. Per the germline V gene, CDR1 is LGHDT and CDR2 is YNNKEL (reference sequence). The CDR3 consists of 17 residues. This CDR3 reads CASSRRLTSGATYEQYF.